This T cell receptor beta chain derives from a study of blood T cell repertoires in COVID-19. V gave up 4 bases and J gave up 2 bases; unmatched junction bases: 12. The CDR3 contains 17 residues. Germline assignment: CDR1 SQVTM and CDR2 ANQGSEA. Sequenced by immunoSEQ multiplex PCR; TCRdb stores in-frame clones only, minus some. The repertoire holds some 220,000 clones, with about nine tenths as singletons. The chain employs TRBV29-1 and TRBJ2-3; 10 bases align to TRBD2. The sample comprised peripheral blood. This TCR was sampled from a man under 40 with COVID-19, enrolled during active disease. The CDR3 loop reads CSVVGVAGGNFTDTQYF. CDR3 in DNA: TGCAGCGTTGTTGGAGTAGCGGGGGGAAATTTCACAGATACGCAGTATTTT.